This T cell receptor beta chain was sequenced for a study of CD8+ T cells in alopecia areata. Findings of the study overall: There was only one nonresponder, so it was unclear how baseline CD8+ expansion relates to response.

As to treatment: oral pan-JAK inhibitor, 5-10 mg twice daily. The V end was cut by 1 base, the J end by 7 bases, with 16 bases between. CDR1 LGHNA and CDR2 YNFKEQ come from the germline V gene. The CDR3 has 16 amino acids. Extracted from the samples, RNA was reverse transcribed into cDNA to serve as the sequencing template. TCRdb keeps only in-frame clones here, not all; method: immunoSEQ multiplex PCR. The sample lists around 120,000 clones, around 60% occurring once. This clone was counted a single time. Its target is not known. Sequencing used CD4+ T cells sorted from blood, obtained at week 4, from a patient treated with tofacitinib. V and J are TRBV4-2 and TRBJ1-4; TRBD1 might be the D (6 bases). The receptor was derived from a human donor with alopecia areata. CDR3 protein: CASSQASRGGGEKLFF. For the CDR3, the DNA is TGTGCCAGCAGCCAAGCCTCCAGAGGAGGGGGTGAAAAACTGTTTTTT.